The present entry profiles one T cell receptor beta chain with its context. Profiling relied on immunoSEQ multiplex PCR, and the TCRdb table lists in-frame clones only, not all of them. The sample has some 150,000 clones, about 80% seen once. V lost 5 bases, J lost 2 bases, and 6 bases stayed unmatched. The CDR3 is made up of 14 amino acids. From germline, CDR1 is MNHEY and CDR2 SMNVEV (reference sequence). The data are from a study of blood T cell repertoires in COVID-19. The rearrangement joins TRBV27 to TRBJ2-7; 7 bases agree with TRBD2. Material for sequencing was PBMCs or T cells enriched from blood (not recorded which). This sequence was found in a woman between 50 and 59 years old who had recovered from COVID-19. The CDR3 bases are TGTGCCAGCAGTGCAGCCGGGACTACCTACGAGCAGTACTTC. Translated, it gives CASSAAGTTYEQYF.